The sequence of this TCR beta chain was determined in a study of T-cell memory formation after mild COVID-19. This clonotype has just a few counts. V was pared by 3 bases and J by 10 bases, with 20 bases between. CDR1 is DFQATT and CDR2 is SNEGSKA in the germline V gene (reference sequence). The CDR3 sequence is 14 residues long. One entry per CDR3 protein results from TCRdb running MiXCR on the 5' RACE reads. In the table there are about 150,000 distinct CDR3 sequences, 20% to 25% of which are singletons. The sequence was collected from an adult woman who had mild COVID-19 (a few samples of this study predate the infection). Cell type and time point are not known. The sample consisted of PBMCs or a T cell subset sorted from them (not recorded which). The chain carries TRBV20-1 and TRBJ2-3; weak D call: TRBD1 (6 bases). DNA of the CDR3: TGCAGTGCTAGTGACAGGCCCCCCGGGCTTGCGCAGTATTTT. As protein: CSASDRPPGLAQYF.